A single sample gave rise to the 30 T cell receptor beta chains below, sequenced in a study of blood T cell repertoires in COVID-19. Clones were read by immunoSEQ multiplex PCR, and TCRdb kept only the in-frame ones, dropping some. The table shows approximately 170,000 clones, with around 79% occurring only once. Sequences were obtained from PBMCs or T cells enriched from blood (not recorded which). These receptor sequences come from a woman aged 70-85 years in a cohort exposed to, infected with or recovered from COVID-19 (not recorded which).

The CDR3 bases are TGTGCCAGCAGTTTGGGACAGGGGGCCGTCAATGAGCAGTTCTTC. Its translation is CASSLGQGAVNEQFF. The rearrangement links TRBV2 to TRBJ2-1, with 12 bases identical to TRBD1. Germline values: CDR1 SNHLY, CDR2 FYNNEI. The length of the CDR3 is 15 residues. V lost 5 bases, J lost 6 bases, and 5 bases stayed unmatched. The variable domain in full, with the rest retrieved from reference TRBV2 and TRBJ2-1, is EPEVTQTPSHQVTQMGQEVILRCVPISNHLYFYWYRQILGQKVEFLVSFYNNEISEKSEIFDDQFSVERPDGSNFTLKIRSTKLEDSAMYFCASSLGQGAVNEQFFGPGTRLTVL.

V and J are TRBV7-3 and TRBJ2-5; D is ambiguous. Looked up from germline, CDR1 is SGHTA and CDR2 is FQGTGA. V was shortened by 2 bases and J by 1 base, with 5 bases between the two germline ends. This CDR3 comprises 13 residues. CDR3 region: CASSLSLQETQYF. Written as DNA, the CDR3 is TGTGCCAGCAGCTTATCTCTCCAAGAGACCCAGTACTTC.

The chain recombines TRBV5-6 with TRBJ1-3, with D uncertain. CDR1 is SGHDT and CDR2 is YYEEEE in the germline V gene. The CDR3 extends over 13 amino acids. V lost 4 bases and J 7 bases, leaving 12 bases between the germline ends. CDR3 nucleotide sequence: TGTGCCAGCAGCCCGCTGGGAGGGAACACCATATATTTT. Translating it yields CASSPLGGNTIYF.

The gene calls are TRBV5-1 and TRBJ2-5, with 7 positions matching TRBD2. Looked up from germline, CDR1 is SGHRS and CDR2 is YFSETQ. With 1 base clipped from V and 5 bases from J, the junction kept 5 bases outside the gene matches. CDR3 length: 14 residues. For the CDR3, the DNA is TGCGCCAGCAGCTTGAGATGGGAGGGGGAGACCCAGTACTTC. Translating gives CASSLRWEGETQYF.

The gene calls are TRBV30 and TRBJ1-5, with D possibly being TRBD1 (5 bases). Germline loops: CDR1 GTSNPN, CDR2 SVGIG (reference sequence). This CDR3 has 13 amino acids. Deletions cut 2 bases from V and 4 bases from J, with 9 bases between. This CDR3 reads CAWSRGRNQPQHF. As DNA, the CDR3 is TGTGCCTGGAGTCGGGGGAGGAATCAGCCCCAGCATTTT.

The chain combines TRBV2 with TRBJ2-7, with 11 bases identical to TRBD2. This CDR3 comprises 19 residues. CDR1 is SNHLY, CDR2 FYNNEI, per germline. V shed 2 bases, J shed 7 bases, and the junction held 19 bases outside the gene matches. Written as DNA, the CDR3 is TGTGCCAGCAGTGAACTAGCGGGAGGCCATTTCGAGGTCCTTAAGGAGCAGTACTTC. Translating gives CASSELAGGHFEVLKEQYF.

To note about this clone: The same CDR3 can be traced to other DNA sequences in this sample. V usage is TRBV15 and J usage is TRBJ2-2; TRBD2 agrees at 7 bases. Germline V CDR1 and CDR2: LNHNV, YYDKDF (reference sequence). J gave up 11 bases and V 0 bases, and 3 bases lay outside the gene matches. The CDR3 consists of 13 residues. The CDR3 region has the DNA TGTGCCACCAGCAGAGAGGGGGGGGGAGAGCTGTTTTTT. This codes for CATSREGGGELFF. Full variable domain (rest looked up from reference TRBV15 and TRBJ2-2): DAMVIQNPRYQVTQFGKPVTLSCSQTLNHNVMYWYQQKSSQAPKLLFHYYDKDFNNEADTPDNFQSRRPNTSFCFLDIRSPGLGDTAMYLCATSREGGGELFFGEGSRLTVL.

The chain combines TRBV6-2 or TRBV6-3 with TRBJ1-1; no clear D gene. The germline V gene encodes CDR1 MNHEY and CDR2 SVGEGT. V was trimmed by 2 bases and J by 12 bases, leaving 16 bases between them. The CDR3 has 13 residues. The CDR3 DNA follows: TGTGCCAGCAGTTACACCCAGGAACCCGGATCTTTCTTT. This encodes CASSYTQEPGSFF.

This sequence joins TRBV5-8 and TRBJ1-5; D ambiguous. CDR1 SGHTS and CDR2 YDEGEE come from the germline V gene. Trimming left V 1 base short and J 6 bases short, with 14 bases between. The CDR3 sequence is 15 residues long. The CDR3 is CASSLSGERGQPQHF. The CDR3 DNA is TGTGCCAGCAGCTTGTCCGGGGAACGTGGTCAGCCCCAGCATTTT.

The gene calls are TRBV7-2 and TRBJ2-1; tentative D call: TRBD2 (6 bases). Germline V gives CDR1 SGHTA, CDR2 FQGNSA. The CDR3 sequence is 17 residues long. Trimming took off 2 bases at V and 9 bases at J, with 23 bases between the two ends. In nucleotides, the CDR3 is TGTGCCAGCAGCTTAAGTATGACGACTAGGGAGGAAAGTGAGCAGTTCTTC. Protein product: CASSLSMTTREESEQFF.

The chain is built from TRBV7-3 and TRBJ1-2; no clear D gene. The CDR3 contains 14 residues. The V gene's germline CDR1 is SGHTA and CDR2 FQGTGA. V shed 1 base and J shed 2 bases, with 8 bases lying between them. CDR3 in DNA: TGTGCCAGCAGCTTAAACGAGGGAAACTATGGCTACACCTTC. Protein: CASSLNEGNYGYTF.

The rearrangement links TRBV19 to TRBJ1-1; 12 nucleotides align to TRBD1. The junction had 3 bases not matched to a gene; V was cut back by 6 bases and J by 1 base. The CDR3 extends over 15 amino acids. The germline V gene has CDR1 LNHDA and CDR2 SQIVND (reference sequence). The CDR3, as DNA: TGTGCCAGTAGGGGACAGGGGGCCGGGAACACTGAAGCTTTCTTT. This sequence encodes CASRGQGAGNTEAFF.

The chain joins TRBV4-3 to TRBJ2-1; D may be TRBD2 (6 bases). Looked up from germline, CDR1 is LGHNA and CDR2 is YSLEER. Trimming took 0 bases from V and 9 from J, leaving 9 bases between them. The CDR3 totals 13 residues. The CDR3 region has the DNA TGCGCCAGCAGCCAAGAGGCGGGAAGTGAGCAGTTCTTC. Translation: CASSQEAGSEQFF.

The chain combines TRBV10-2 with TRBJ2-7; 13 nucleotides line up with TRBD2. J gave up 9 bases and V 0 bases, and 11 bases lay outside the gene matches. There are 17 residues in the CDR3. The V gene's germline CDR1 is WSHSY and CDR2 SAAADI. CDR3 protein: CASSESTPGLAGLGQYF. The CDR3 coding sequence is TGCGCCAGCAGTGAGTCGACACCGGGACTAGCGGGATTGGGGCAGTACTTC.

The V gene is TRBV7-2, the J gene TRBJ1-2; D is undetermined. The V end lost 0 bases, the J end lost 2 bases, and 7 bases lay between the germline ends. CDR3 length: 14 residues. Germline CDR1 and CDR2: SGHTA and FQGNSA. The CDR3 DNA is TGTGCCAGCAGCTTAGCCGCGGGGAACTATGGCTACACCTTC. This translates into CASSLAAGNYGYTF.

V gene TRBV5-1 combines with J gene TRBJ2-3, with 11 bases identical to TRBD2. J was trimmed by 9 bases and V by 4 bases; bases with no gene match: 22. The CDR3 extends over 19 amino acids. Germline assignment: CDR1 SGHRS and CDR2 YFSETQ. Here the CDR3 reads CASSQLAGGPSFSRDTQYF. The CDR3 DNA reads TGCGCCAGCAGCCAATTAGCGGGAGGGCCGAGTTTTTCCCGAGACACGCAGTATTTT.

The chain is built from TRBV9 and TRBJ2-7; TRBD1 might be the D (5 bases). CDR3 length: 16 residues. Trimming pared 4 bases from V and 0 bases from J, leaving 17 bases between. Germline V gene data show CDR1 as SGDLS and CDR2 as YYNGEE. CDR3 in DNA: TGTGCCAGCAGCCCAGGCCGGACATTGAGCTCCTACGAGCAGTACTTC. Protein: CASSPGRTLSSYEQYF.

The table lists this clone with a few counts. This sequence joins TRBV20-1 and TRBJ2-5; the D is unclear. The CDR3 is 12 amino acids. The V end was cut by 3 bases, the J end by 2 bases, with 7 bases between. Germline V gene sequence: CDR1 DFQATT, CDR2 SNEGSKA (reference sequence). CDR3 protein: CSASNWQETQYF. The CDR3, as DNA: TGCAGTGCTAGTAACTGGCAAGAGACCCAGTACTTC.

This chain uses TRBV28 with TRBJ1-5; 8 nucleotides agree with TRBD1. The CDR3 length is 14 residues. Looked up from germline, CDR1 is MDHEN and CDR2 is SYDVKM. Trimming took 6 bases from V and 6 from J; bases not matched to a gene: 7. Here the CDR3 DNA reads TGTGCCAGCAGGTTGACAGGGGCTTTTCAGCCCCAGCATTTT. It is translated as CASRLTGAFQPQHF.

V gene TRBV19 combines with J gene TRBJ1-4; D uncertain. Germline CDR1 is LNHDA and CDR2 is SQIVND (reference sequence). This CDR3 region has 12 residues. The germline V and J ends were trimmed by 10 bases and 8 bases, with 14 bases remaining between them. CDR3 DNA: TGTGCCACTACCCCGGGTGGGGAAAAACTGTTTTTT. This sequence encodes CATTPGGEKLFF.

This clone came up a few times. The V and J genes are TRBV27 and TRBJ2-1; weak D call: TRBD2 (7 bases). This CDR3 is 15 amino acids long. Germline V gene sequence: CDR1 MNHEY, CDR2 SMNVEV (reference sequence). Trimming shortened V by 2 bases and J by 7 bases, and 15 bases separated the two germline ends. CDR3 sequence reads: CASSLRRERGNEQFF. As DNA, the CDR3 is TGTGCCAGCAGTTTAAGGCGGGAGAGGGGGAATGAGCAGTTCTTC.

The V call is TRBV7-9, the J call TRBJ2-1; 12 bases are shared with TRBD2. The CDR3 sequence is 16 residues long. Losses at the gene ends were 5 bases for V and 3 bases for J; bases not matched to a gene: 5. Germline loops: CDR1 SEHNR, CDR2 FQNEAQ (reference sequence). CDR3 amino acids: CASSPRGLAGYNEQFF. In DNA, the CDR3 is TGTGCCAGCAGCCCCCGGGGACTAGCGGGCTACAATGAGCAGTTCTTC. Together with reference TRBV7-9 and TRBJ2-1, the CDR3 gives the full variable domain: DTGVSQNPRHKITKRGQNVTFRCDPISEHNRLYWYRQTLGQGPEFLTYFQNEAQLEKSRLLSDRFSAERPKGSFSTLEIQRTEQGDSAMYLCASSPRGLAGYNEQFFGPGTRLTVL.

V usage is TRBV5-1 and J usage is TRBJ1-1; TRBD1 matches 9 bases. With V trimmed by 4 bases and J by 6 bases, 7 bases remained unmatched. The germline gives CDR1 SGHRS, CDR2 YFSETQ. The CDR3 spans 14 residues. In nucleotides, the CDR3 is TGCGCCAGCAGCGAAAGGACAGGGGTTGCTGAAGCTTTCTTT. It is translated as CASSERTGVAEAFF.

The genes are TRBV3-1 (or the pseudogene TRBV3-2) and TRBJ2-7; 10 positions agree with TRBD2. CDR1 and CDR2 from the germline V gene are LGHDT and YNNKEL (reference sequence). After removal of 3 bases from V and 3 bases from J, the junction contained 8 bases not matched to a gene. CDR3 size: 16 residues. CDR3 coding DNA: TGTGCCAGCAGCCAGGCCATAGCGGGAGGTTTCTACGAGCAGTACTTC. This encodes CASSQAIAGGFYEQYF.

This chain uses TRBV7-3 with TRBJ2-3; D is perhaps TRBD2 (6 bases). Trimming removed 2 bases from V and 0 bases from J, with 12 bases in between. Looked up from germline, CDR1 is SGHTA and CDR2 is FQGTGA. The CDR3 has 16 amino acids. The CDR3 here is CASSLLGGASTDTQYF. In DNA form, the CDR3 reads TGTGCCAGCAGCTTACTTGGCGGGGCAAGCACAGATACGCAGTATTTT.

V and J are TRBV18 and TRBJ2-1; 12 bases map to TRBD2. With 2 bases clipped from V and 5 bases from J, the junction kept 1 base outside the gene matches. The CDR3 runs to 15 residues. Germline V gene data show CDR1 as KGHSH and CDR2 as LQKENI. CDR3 amino acids: CASSPGLAGNNEQFF. CDR3 coding DNA: TGTGCCAGCTCACCAGGACTAGCGGGAAACAATGAGCAGTTCTTC. The complete variable domain, with remaining parts taken from reference TRBV18 and TRBJ2-1, reads NAGVMQNPRHLVRRRGQEARLRCSPMKGHSHVYWYRQLPEEGLKFMVYLQKENIIDESGMPKERFSAEFPKEGPSILRIQQVVRGDSAAYFCASSPGLAGNNEQFFGPGTRLTVL.

The chain combines TRBV3-1 (or the pseudogene TRBV3-2) with TRBJ1-1, with 7 bases lining up with TRBD1. Germline CDR1 and CDR2: LGHDT and YNNKEL (reference sequence). The ends lost 4 bases at V and 3 bases at J; junction bases unmatched: 11. This CDR3 contains 16 residues. CDR3 sequence (DNA): TGTGCCAGCAGCCCCCAAAGGGGGCGGGTGTACACTGAAGCTTTCTTT. Translated: CASSPQRGRVYTEAFF.

The CDR3 region is CASSQRDRSRETQYF. CDR3 bases: TGTGCCAGCAGTCAGCGGGACAGGTCTCGGGAGACCCAGTACTTC. The rearrangement links TRBV6-2 or TRBV6-3 to TRBJ2-5, with D possibly TRBD1 on 8 matching bases. Germline CDR1 and CDR2: MNHEY and SVGEGT. This CDR3 region has 15 residues. The V and J ends lost 5 bases and 5 bases respectively, with 18 bases between them.

The chain couples TRBV11-2 to TRBJ2-3, with D perhaps matching TRBD1 (5 bases). Germline CDR1 reads SGHAT; CDR2 reads FQNNGV. Trimming removed 1 base at V and 2 bases at J, with 10 bases between. The CDR3 has 15 amino acids. The CDR3 DNA follows: TGTGCCAGCAGCTTAGCGGGCAGGGTCACAGATACGCAGTATTTT. Translation gives CASSLAGRVTDTQYF.

This rearrangement joins TRBV7-3 to TRBJ2-1, with D perhaps matching TRBD2 (5 bases). Trimming removed 1 base at V and 10 bases at J, with 11 bases between. Germline V gene sequence: CDR1 SGHTA, CDR2 FQGTGA. This CDR3 has 13 amino acids. Here the CDR3 DNA reads TGTGCCAGCAGCTTAAGCGGCGGGCAGGAGCAGTTCTTC. Protein product: CASSLSGGQEQFF.